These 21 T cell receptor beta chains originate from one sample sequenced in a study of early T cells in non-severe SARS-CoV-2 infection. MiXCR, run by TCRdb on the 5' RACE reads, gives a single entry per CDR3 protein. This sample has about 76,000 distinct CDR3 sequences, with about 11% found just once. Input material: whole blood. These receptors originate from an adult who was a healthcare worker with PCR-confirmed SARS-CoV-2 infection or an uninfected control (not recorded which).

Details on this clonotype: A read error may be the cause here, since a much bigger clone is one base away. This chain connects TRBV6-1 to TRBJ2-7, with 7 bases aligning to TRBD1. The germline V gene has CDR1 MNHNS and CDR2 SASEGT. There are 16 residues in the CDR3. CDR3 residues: CVSSEPDRVEAYEQYF. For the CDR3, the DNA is TGTGTCAGCAGTGAACCTGACAGGGTAGAAGCGTACGAGCAGTACTTC.

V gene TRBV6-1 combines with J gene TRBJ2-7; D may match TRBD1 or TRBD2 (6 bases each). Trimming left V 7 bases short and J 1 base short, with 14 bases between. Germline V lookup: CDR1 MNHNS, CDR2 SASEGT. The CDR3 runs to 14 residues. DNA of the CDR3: TGTGCCAGCACCCCAAAAGGGGGGTCCTACGAGCAGTACTTC. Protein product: CASTPKGGSYEQYF.

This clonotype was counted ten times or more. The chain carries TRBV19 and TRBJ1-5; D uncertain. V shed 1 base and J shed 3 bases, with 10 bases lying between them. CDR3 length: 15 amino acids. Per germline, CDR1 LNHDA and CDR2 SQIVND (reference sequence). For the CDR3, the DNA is TGTGCCAGTAGTATAGGGCCAGCCAACAATCAGCCCCAGCATTTT. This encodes CASSIGPANNQPQHF.

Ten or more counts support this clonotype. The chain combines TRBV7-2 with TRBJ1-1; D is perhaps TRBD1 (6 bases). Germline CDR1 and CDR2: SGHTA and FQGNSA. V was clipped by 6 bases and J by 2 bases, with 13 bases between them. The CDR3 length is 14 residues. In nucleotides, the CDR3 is TGTGCCAGCAGACAGGGCAGGGAAAACACTGAAGCTTTCTTT. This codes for CASRQGRENTEAFF.

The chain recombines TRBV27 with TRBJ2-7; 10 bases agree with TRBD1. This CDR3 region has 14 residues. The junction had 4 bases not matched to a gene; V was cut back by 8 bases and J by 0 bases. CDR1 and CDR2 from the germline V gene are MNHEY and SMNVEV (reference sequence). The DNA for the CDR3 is TGTGCCAGCTGGGACAGGGGAAGCTCCTACGAGCAGTACTTC. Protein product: CASWDRGSSYEQYF.

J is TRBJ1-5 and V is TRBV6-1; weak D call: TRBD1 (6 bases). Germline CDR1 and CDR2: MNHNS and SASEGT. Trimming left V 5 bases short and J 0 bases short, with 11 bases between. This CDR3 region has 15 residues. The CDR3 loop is CASSSGTFSNQPQHF. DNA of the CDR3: TGTGCCAGCAGTTCCGGGACATTTAGCAATCAGCCCCAGCATTTT.

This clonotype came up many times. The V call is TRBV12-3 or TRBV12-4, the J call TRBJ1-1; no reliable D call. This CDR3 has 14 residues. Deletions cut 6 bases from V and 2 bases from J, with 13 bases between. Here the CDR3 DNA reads TGTGCCAGCAGCAGACCTGGGAAAAACACTGAAGCTTTCTTT. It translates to CASSRPGKNTEAFF.

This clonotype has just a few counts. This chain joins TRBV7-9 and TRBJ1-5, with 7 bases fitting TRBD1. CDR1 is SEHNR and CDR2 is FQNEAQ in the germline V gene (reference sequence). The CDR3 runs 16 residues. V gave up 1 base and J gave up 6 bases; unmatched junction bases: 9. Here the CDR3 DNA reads TGTGCCAGCAGCTTAGGGGGCAGGGACAGTGGTCAGCCCCAGCATTTT. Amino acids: CASSLGGRDSGQPQHF.

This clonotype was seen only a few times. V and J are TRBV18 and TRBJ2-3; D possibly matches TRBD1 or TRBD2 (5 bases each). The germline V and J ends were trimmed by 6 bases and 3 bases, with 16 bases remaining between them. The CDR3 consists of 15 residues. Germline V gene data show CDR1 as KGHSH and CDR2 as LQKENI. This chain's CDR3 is CASSPGLPMTDTQYF. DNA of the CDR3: TGTGCCAGCTCTCCGGGGCTCCCTATGACAGATACGCAGTATTTT.

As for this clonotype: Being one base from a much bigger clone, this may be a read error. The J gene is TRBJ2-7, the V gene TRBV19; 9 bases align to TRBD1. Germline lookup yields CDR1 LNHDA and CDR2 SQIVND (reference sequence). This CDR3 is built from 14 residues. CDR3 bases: TGTGCCTGTAGTATCGGGACAGGGATCGACGAGCAGTACTTC. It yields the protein CACSIGTGIDEQYF. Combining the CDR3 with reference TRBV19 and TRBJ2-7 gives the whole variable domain DGGITQSPKYLFRKEGQNVTLSCEQNLNHDAMYWYRQDPGQGLRLIYYSQIVNDFQKGDIAEGYSVSREKKESFPLTVTSAQKNPTAFYLCACSIGTGIDEQYFGPGTRLTVT.

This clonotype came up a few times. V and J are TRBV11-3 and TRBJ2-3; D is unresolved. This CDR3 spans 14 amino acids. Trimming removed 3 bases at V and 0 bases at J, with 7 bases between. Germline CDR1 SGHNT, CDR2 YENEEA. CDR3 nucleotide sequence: TGTGCCAGCAGCTTCGGGTTTAGCACAGATACGCAGTATTTT. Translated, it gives CASSFGFSTDTQYF.

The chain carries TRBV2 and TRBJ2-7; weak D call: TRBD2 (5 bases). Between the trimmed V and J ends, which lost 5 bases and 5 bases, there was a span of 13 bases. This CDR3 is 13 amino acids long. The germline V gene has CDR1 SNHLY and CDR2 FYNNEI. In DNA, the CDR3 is TGTGCCAGCAGTAGTGGGGAGTTTGACGAGCAGTACTTC. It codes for CASSSGEFDEQYF.

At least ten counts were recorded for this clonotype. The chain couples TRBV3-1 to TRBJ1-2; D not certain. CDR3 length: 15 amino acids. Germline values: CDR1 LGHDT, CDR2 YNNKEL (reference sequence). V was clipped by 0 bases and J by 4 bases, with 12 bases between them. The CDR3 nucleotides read TGTGCCAGCAGCCAAGATCGGTGGAACCGCTATGGCTACACCTTC. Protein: CASSQDRWNRYGYTF.

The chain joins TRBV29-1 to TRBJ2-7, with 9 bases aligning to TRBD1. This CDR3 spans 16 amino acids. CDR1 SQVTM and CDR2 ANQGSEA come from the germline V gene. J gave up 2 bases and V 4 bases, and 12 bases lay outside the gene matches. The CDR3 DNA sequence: TGCAGCGTTGCCGGGACAGGGCGATTTCCCGCCTACGAGCAGTACTTC. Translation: CSVAGTGRFPAYEQYF.

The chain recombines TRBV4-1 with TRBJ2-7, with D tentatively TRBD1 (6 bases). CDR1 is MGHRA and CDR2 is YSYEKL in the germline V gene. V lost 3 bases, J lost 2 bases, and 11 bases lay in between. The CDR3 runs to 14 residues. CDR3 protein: CASSQLTGTYEQYF. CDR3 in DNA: TGCGCCAGCAGCCAGCTGACAGGCACCTACGAGCAGTACTTC.

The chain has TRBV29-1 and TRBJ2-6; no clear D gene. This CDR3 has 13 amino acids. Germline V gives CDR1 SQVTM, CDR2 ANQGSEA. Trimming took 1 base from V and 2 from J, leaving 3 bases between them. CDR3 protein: CSVEGAGANVLTF. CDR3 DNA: TGCAGCGTTGAAGGGGCTGGGGCCAACGTCCTGACTTTC.

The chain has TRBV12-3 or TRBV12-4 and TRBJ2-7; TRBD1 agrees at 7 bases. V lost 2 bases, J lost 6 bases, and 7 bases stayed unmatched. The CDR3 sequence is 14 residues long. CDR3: CASSLFARGSEQYF. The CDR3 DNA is TGTGCCAGCAGTTTATTTGCCAGGGGGTCCGAGCAGTACTTC.

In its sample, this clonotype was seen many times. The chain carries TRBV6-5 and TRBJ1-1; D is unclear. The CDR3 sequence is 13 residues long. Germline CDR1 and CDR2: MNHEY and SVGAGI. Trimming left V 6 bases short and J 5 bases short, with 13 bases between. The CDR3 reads CASSPWEETEAFF. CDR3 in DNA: TGTGCCAGCAGCCCGTGGGAGGAAACTGAAGCTTTCTTT.

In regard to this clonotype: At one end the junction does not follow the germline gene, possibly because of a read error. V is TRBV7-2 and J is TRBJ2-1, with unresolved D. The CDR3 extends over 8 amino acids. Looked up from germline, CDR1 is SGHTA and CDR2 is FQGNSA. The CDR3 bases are TGTGCCAGCCCGACCGCAGGCTTC. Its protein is CASPTAGF.

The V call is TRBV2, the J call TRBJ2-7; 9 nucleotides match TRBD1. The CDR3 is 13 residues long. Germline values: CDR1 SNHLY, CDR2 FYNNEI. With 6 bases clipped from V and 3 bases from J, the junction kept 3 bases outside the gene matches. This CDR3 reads CASREGQGYEQYF. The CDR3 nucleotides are TGTGCCAGCAGAGAGGGACAGGGCTACGAGCAGTACTTC.

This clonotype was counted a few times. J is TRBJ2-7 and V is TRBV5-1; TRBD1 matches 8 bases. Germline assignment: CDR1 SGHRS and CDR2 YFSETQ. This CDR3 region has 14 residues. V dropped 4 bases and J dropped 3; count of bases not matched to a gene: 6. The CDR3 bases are TGCGCCAGCAGCCCAGACAGGGGAATCTACGAGCAGTACTTC. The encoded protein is CASSPDRGIYEQYF.